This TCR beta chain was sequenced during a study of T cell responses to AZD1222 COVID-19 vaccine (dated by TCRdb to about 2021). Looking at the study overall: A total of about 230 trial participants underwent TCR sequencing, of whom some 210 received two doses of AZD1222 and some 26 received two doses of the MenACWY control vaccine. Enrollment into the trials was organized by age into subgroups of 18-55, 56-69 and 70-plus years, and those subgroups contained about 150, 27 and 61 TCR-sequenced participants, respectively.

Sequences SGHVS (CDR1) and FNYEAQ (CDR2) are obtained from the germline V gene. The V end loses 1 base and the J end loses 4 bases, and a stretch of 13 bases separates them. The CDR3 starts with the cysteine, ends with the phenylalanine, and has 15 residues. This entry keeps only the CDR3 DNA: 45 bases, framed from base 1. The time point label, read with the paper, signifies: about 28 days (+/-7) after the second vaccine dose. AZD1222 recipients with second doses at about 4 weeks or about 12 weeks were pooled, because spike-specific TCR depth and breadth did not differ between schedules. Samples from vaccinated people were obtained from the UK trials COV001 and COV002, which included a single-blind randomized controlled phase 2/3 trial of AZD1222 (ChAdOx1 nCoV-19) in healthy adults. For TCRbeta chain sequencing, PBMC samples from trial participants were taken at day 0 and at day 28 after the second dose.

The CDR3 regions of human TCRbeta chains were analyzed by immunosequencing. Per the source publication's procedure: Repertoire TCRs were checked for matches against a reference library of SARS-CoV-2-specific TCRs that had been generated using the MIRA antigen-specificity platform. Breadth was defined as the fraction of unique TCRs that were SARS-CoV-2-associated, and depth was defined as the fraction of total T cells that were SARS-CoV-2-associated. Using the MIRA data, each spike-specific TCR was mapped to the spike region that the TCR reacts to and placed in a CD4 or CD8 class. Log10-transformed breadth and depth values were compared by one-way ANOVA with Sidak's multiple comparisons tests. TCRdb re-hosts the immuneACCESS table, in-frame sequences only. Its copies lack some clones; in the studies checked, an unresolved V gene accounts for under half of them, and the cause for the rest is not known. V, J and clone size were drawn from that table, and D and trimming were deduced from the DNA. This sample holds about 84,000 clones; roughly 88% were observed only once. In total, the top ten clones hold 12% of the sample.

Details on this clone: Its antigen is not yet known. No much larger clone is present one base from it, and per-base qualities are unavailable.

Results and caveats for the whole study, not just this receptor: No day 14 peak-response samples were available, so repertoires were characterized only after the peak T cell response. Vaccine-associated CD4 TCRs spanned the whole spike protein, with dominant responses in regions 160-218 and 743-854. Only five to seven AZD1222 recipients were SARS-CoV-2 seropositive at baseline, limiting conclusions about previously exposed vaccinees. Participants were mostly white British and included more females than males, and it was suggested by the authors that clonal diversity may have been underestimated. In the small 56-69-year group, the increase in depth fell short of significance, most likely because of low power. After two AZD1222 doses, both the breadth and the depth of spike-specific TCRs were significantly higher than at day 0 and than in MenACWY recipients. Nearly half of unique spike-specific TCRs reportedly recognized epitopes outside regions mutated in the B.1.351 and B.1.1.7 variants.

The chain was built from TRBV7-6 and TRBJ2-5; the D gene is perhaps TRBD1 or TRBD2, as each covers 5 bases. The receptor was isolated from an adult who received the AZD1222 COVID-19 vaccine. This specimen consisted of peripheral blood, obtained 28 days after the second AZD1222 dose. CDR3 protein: CASSLVGREPETQYF. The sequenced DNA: TGTGCCAGCAGCTTAGTGGGCAGGGAGCCAGAGACCCAGTACTTC.